Following are 20 T cell receptor beta chains from one sample sequenced in a study of regulatory T cells in long-lasting Graves disease. Documented time point: persistent/refractory GD, antithyroid drugs over 5 years with positive TRAb. With RNA extracted from PBMCs as input, the TCR library was made. Building the TCR beta libraries relied on iRepertoire HTBI primers, and CDR3 regions underwent Arm-PCR. TCRdb fed the multiplex PCR reads into MiXCR, producing one record per CDR3 protein. The repertoire has around 450,000 distinct CDR3 sequences, 20% to 25% of them found once; the top ten carry around 7%. The sample consisted of peripheral blood mononuclear cells (PBMCs), taken when the disease was refractory, from a patient treated with antithyroid drugs. All receptors derive from a female donor with Graves disease.

This clonotype was seen at least ten times. The rearrangement uses TRBV28 and TRBJ1-6; D unresolved. Germline lookup yields CDR1 MDHEN and CDR2 SYDVKM. V was shortened by 2 bases and J by 8 bases, with 10 bases between the two germline ends. This CDR3 contains 14 residues. The CDR3 sequence is CASSLGGVDSPLHF. Written as DNA, the CDR3 is TGTGCCAGCAGTTTAGGTGGGGTGGATTCACCCCTCCACTTT.

There are many counts of this clonotype. V and J are TRBV13 and TRBJ2-7, with a possible D match to TRBD1 (5 bases). The CDR3 loop spans 13 amino acids. Per the germline V gene, CDR1 is PRHDT and CDR2 is FYEKMQ (reference sequence). V gave up 4 bases and J gave up 5 bases, with 12 bases separating them. The CDR3 DNA follows: TGTGCCAGCAGCTCCAGGGCGCGGAACGAGCAGTACTTC. Translated: CASSSRARNEQYF.

There are a few counts of this clonotype. The rearrangement links TRBV28 to TRBJ2-5; 8 bases agree with TRBD2. The CDR3 contains 15 residues. J was trimmed by 5 bases and V by 2 bases; bases with no gene match: 7. Germline-derived CDR1 and CDR2 are MDHEN and SYDVKM. Here the CDR3 DNA reads TGTGCCAGCAGTTTAGGGGCGGGGGGTATGGAGACCCAGTACTTC. It encodes CASSLGAGGMETQYF. The complete variable domain, with remaining parts taken from reference TRBV28 and TRBJ2-5, reads DVKVTQSSRYLVKRTGEKVFLECVQDMDHENMFWYRQDPGLGLRLIYFSYDVKMKEKGDIPEGYSVSREKKERFSLILESASTNQTSMYLCASSLGAGGMETQYFGPGTRLLVL.

This clonotype was detected ten times or more. The chain joins TRBV27 to TRBJ1-5; 8 bases are a match to TRBD1. Per the germline V gene, CDR1 is MNHEY and CDR2 is SMNVEV (reference sequence). Unmatched junction bases numbered 10, after V lost 5 bases and J lost 7 bases. CDR3 length: 15 amino acids. CDR3 sequence (DNA): TGTGCCAGCAGTCCAGGACAGGGAGGCAGGCAGCCCCAGCATTTT. Its translation: CASSPGQGGRQPQHF.

This sequence joins TRBV25-1 and TRBJ2-3; D may be TRBD1 (5 bases). This CDR3 has 16 amino acids. The germline V and J ends were trimmed by 1 base and 4 bases, with 15 bases remaining between them. CDR1 and CDR2 (germline): MGHDK, SYGVNS. CDR3 coding DNA: TGTGCCAGCAGTGAATTGGGCACCAAGGGGTCAGATACGCAGTATTTT. Translated, it gives CASSELGTKGSDTQYF.

The CDR3 sequence: CASSYDPHRGLNEKLFF. CDR3 DNA: TGTGCCAGCAGTTACGACCCCCACAGGGGGCTTAATGAAAAACTGTTTTTT. The V gene is TRBV6-2 or TRBV6-3, the J gene TRBJ1-4, with 9 positions matching TRBD1. Trimming removed 2 bases from V and 4 bases from J; junction bases left unmatched: 8. Per the germline V gene, CDR1 is MNHEY and CDR2 is SVGEGT. The CDR3 runs 17 residues.

The chain recombines TRBV20-1 with TRBJ2-7; D not certain. Germline CDR1 and CDR2: DFQATT and SNEGSKA (reference sequence). This CDR3 has 11 residues. V lost 5 bases and J 2 bases, leaving 7 bases between the germline ends. The CDR3 DNA is TGCAGTGCTTCCATAACCTACGAGCAGTACTTC. Translated, it gives CSASITYEQYF.

The V and J genes are TRBV29-1 and TRBJ2-2; 11 nucleotides match TRBD2. The V and J ends lost 5 bases and 7 bases, in that order; junction bases with no gene match: 6. The CDR3 has 14 amino acids. The germline CDR1 and CDR2 sequences are SQVTM and ANQGSEA. CDR3 loop: CSVFSGRASGELFF. The CDR3 DNA reads TGCAGCGTTTTTAGCGGGAGGGCCAGCGGGGAGCTGTTTTTT.

The CDR3 DNA follows: TGCGCCAGCAGTTCGGACGGCTATCAGCCCCAGCATTTT. Amino acids: CASSSDGYQPQHF. The V gene is TRBV5-1, the J gene TRBJ1-5; no clear D. The CDR3 runs 13 residues. Deletions cut 5 bases from V and 5 bases from J, with 11 bases between. The germline V gene has CDR1 SGHRS and CDR2 YFSETQ.

This clonotype has just a few counts. This chain joins TRBV6-1 and TRBJ1-5; D perhaps matches TRBD1 (5 bases). The CDR3 length is 15 residues. Trimming cost V 5 bases and J 4 bases, with 15 bases left between them. From germline, CDR1 is MNHNS and CDR2 SASEGT. The CDR3 is CASSRDSFGNQPQHF. The DNA for the CDR3 is TGTGCCAGCAGTAGAGACAGCTTCGGGAATCAGCCCCAGCATTTT.

For this clonotype: A read error may explain this, as a much larger clone is one base away. No conserved phenylalanine or tryptophan ends this CDR3, so it is likely a read error. The V gene is TRBV2, the J gene TRBJ1-1, with D possibly TRBD1 on 5 matching bases. This CDR3 spans 19 amino acids. V shed 8 bases and J shed 3 bases, with 31 bases lying between them. Germline V lookup: CDR1 SNHLY, CDR2 FYNNEI. CDR3 nucleotide sequence: TGTGCCAGCGTACCGGAGCCGCGAGCTTGGACACGGGGGGACACTGAAGCTTTCCTT. It is translated as CASVPEPRAWTRGDTEAFL.

Many counts were recorded for this clonotype. The chain uses TRBV20-1 and TRBJ2-5, with D maybe TRBD2 (5 bases). The length of the CDR3 is 12 residues. Trimming shortened V by 5 bases and J by 5 bases, and 12 bases separated the two germline ends. Looked up from germline, CDR1 is DFQATT and CDR2 is SNEGSKA (reference sequence). CDR3 bases: TGCAGTGCTCCCCCCGGCGGGGAGACCCAGTACTTC. Translating gives CSAPPGGETQYF.

This chain uses TRBV28 with TRBJ1-5; tentative D call: TRBD1 (5 bases). Germline CDR1 MDHEN, CDR2 SYDVKM. The CDR3 contains 16 residues. The germline V and J ends were trimmed by 2 bases and 3 bases, with 14 bases remaining between them. The CDR3 here is CASSLGRGNPNQPQHF. In nucleotides, the CDR3 is TGTGCCAGCAGTTTAGGGAGGGGAAACCCCAATCAGCCCCAGCATTTT.

This chain joins TRBV7-6 and TRBJ1-1; D remains ambiguous. V was trimmed by 1 base and J by 0 bases, leaving 12 bases between them. The CDR3 runs to 16 residues. The germline CDR1 and CDR2 sequences are SGHVS and FNYEAQ. The CDR3 sequence: CASSLDLERMNTEAFF. The CDR3 DNA is TGTGCCAGCAGCTTAGACCTTGAGCGGATGAACACTGAAGCTTTCTTT. Drawing the rest from reference TRBV7-6 and TRBJ1-1, the complete variable domain is GAGVSQSPRYKVTKRGQDVALRCDPISGHVSLYWYRQALGQGPEFLTYFNYEAQQDKSGLPNDRFSAERPEGSISTLTIQRTEQRDSAMYRCASSLDLERMNTEAFFGQGTRLTVV.

This clonotype has ten or more counts. The chain couples TRBV28 to TRBJ1-2; D gene uncertain. CDR1 and CDR2 (germline): MDHEN, SYDVKM. Trimming took 5 bases from V and 7 from J, leaving 14 bases between them. The CDR3 has 13 amino acids. The CDR3 here is CASSGVLYGGYTF. CDR3 nucleotides: TGTGCCAGCAGTGGAGTACTGTATGGTGGCTACACCTTC.

V is TRBV29-1 and J is TRBJ2-1, with 7 bases fitting TRBD1. The V gene's germline CDR1 is SQVTM and CDR2 ANQGSEA. This CDR3 region has 13 residues. J gave up 7 bases and V 2 bases, and 5 bases lay outside the gene matches. In DNA, the CDR3 is TGCAGCGTTGAAAGGGGGCGCCCGAATGAGCAGTTCTTC. Translating it yields CSVERGRPNEQFF.

This clonotype was seen ten or more times. V and J are TRBV28 and TRBJ1-3; D is uncertain. Per germline, CDR1 MDHEN and CDR2 SYDVKM. This CDR3 region has 13 residues. V lost 2 bases and J 3 bases, leaving 5 bases between the germline ends. CDR3 loop: CASSLVDGNTIYF. In DNA form, the CDR3 reads TGTGCCAGCAGTTTAGTGGATGGAAACACCATATATTTT.

The rearrangement links TRBV5-6 to TRBJ1-5; 10 positions match TRBD1. Trimming removed 2 bases from V and 0 bases from J; junction bases left unmatched: 8. Per germline, CDR1 SGHDT and CDR2 YYEEEE. The CDR3 has 18 amino acids. CDR3 protein: CASSFRDRGHDSNQPQHF. For the CDR3, the DNA is TGTGCCAGCAGCTTTAGGGACAGGGGTCACGATAGCAATCAGCCCCAGCATTTT.

In this sample, this clonotype turned up many times. The chain links TRBV28 to TRBJ1-1, with 9 bases lining up with TRBD1. CDR3 length equals 14 residues. Germline assignment: CDR1 MDHEN and CDR2 SYDVKM. The V gene end was trimmed by 4 bases and the J gene end by 4 bases; junction bases not matched to a gene: 4. CDR3 region: CASSSQGAITEAFF. The CDR3 nucleotides read TGTGCCAGCAGTTCACAGGGGGCTATCACTGAAGCTTTCTTT. The variable domain in full, with the rest retrieved from reference TRBV28 and TRBJ1-1, is DVKVTQSSRYLVKRTGEKVFLECVQDMDHENMFWYRQDPGLGLRLIYFSYDVKMKEKGDIPEGYSVSREKKERFSLILESASTNQTSMYLCASSSQGAITEAFFGQGTRLTVV.

This clonotype was seen only a few times. The chain has TRBV30 and TRBJ2-7, with 8 bases matching TRBD1. The ends lost 5 bases at V and 0 bases at J; junction bases unmatched: 6. The CDR3 loop spans 14 amino acids. Germline CDR1 reads GTSNPN; CDR2 reads SVGIG (reference sequence). CDR3 loop: CAWADRGFSYEQYF. The CDR3 DNA sequence: TGTGCCTGGGCCGACAGGGGATTCTCCTACGAGCAGTACTTC.